Below are 29 T cell receptor beta chains sequenced from a single sample in a study of T cell changes during pregnancy in multiple sclerosis. Sequencing was performed with immunoSEQ multiplex PCR; in TCRdb, only in-frame clones are kept and a portion is missing. The data contain 15,000 or so clones, 80% to 90% of them singletons. Source: CD8+ T cells from peripheral blood mononuclear cells, taken in the first trimester of pregnancy. These receptors were obtained from a female donor with multiple sclerosis, enrolled in a pregnancy study.

The chain has TRBV5-5 and TRBJ2-7, with 7 bases that match TRBD1. CDR3 size: 15 residues. The V segment lost 4 bases and the J segment 0 bases; nucleotides outside the gene matches: 7. Germline loops: CDR1 SGHKS, CDR2 YYEKEE (reference sequence). CDR3 in amino acids: CASSRGTASSYEQYF. The CDR3 region has the DNA TGTGCCAGCAGCCGTGGGACAGCGAGCTCCTACGAGCAGTACTTC.

The chain is built from TRBV7-9 and TRBJ1-4; 8 positions match TRBD1. The germline V gene encodes CDR1 SEHNR and CDR2 FQNEAQ (reference sequence). With 1 base clipped from V and 8 bases from J, the junction kept 6 bases outside the gene matches. This CDR3 region has 15 residues. The CDR3 DNA follows: TGTGCCAGCAGCTTAGTTGACAGGGGTGTGGAAAAACTGTTTTTT. It is translated as CASSLVDRGVEKLFF.

The rearrangement joins TRBV9 to TRBJ2-3, with a possible D match to TRBD2 (5 bases). Trimming took 0 bases from V and 1 from J, leaving 12 bases between them. This CDR3 has 16 residues. The germline V gene encodes CDR1 SGDLS and CDR2 YYNGEE. The CDR3 region is CASSVESSGGTDTQYF. For the CDR3, the DNA is TGTGCCAGCAGCGTAGAGTCAAGCGGCGGCACAGATACGCAGTATTTT.

Here the CDR3 reads CASSLPVIANTGELFF. Written as DNA, the CDR3 is TGTGCCAGCAGTCTGCCGGTCATCGCGAACACCGGGGAGCTGTTTTTT. The chain has TRBV28 and TRBJ2-2; no definite D call. CDR1 and CDR2 (germline): MDHEN, SYDVKM. The CDR3 extends over 16 amino acids. Trimming left V 5 bases short and J 0 bases short, with 13 bases between.

This rearrangement joins TRBV27 to TRBJ2-7; TRBD2 matches 8 bases. The CDR3 loop spans 16 amino acids. Trimming at V came to 3 bases and at J to 6 bases, leaving 13 bases not matched to a gene. The germline CDR1 and CDR2 sequences are MNHEY and SMNVEV (reference sequence). CDR3 residues: CASSFSDSGDRGEQYF. In nucleotides, the CDR3 is TGTGCCAGCAGTTTTTCGGATAGCGGGGATCGAGGCGAGCAGTACTTC.

This sequence joins TRBV30 and TRBJ2-3; the D gene is possibly TRBD1 (6 bases). The CDR3 extends over 14 amino acids. The germline gives CDR1 GTSNPN, CDR2 SVGIG (reference sequence). Trimming cost V 4 bases and J 2 bases, with 13 bases left between them. The CDR3 is CAWTSQGYTDTQYF. The CDR3 region has the DNA TGTGCCTGGACCAGTCAGGGGTACACAGATACGCAGTATTTT.

The chain links TRBV7-9 to TRBJ2-4, with 9 bases matching TRBD2. Germline-derived CDR1 and CDR2 are SEHNR and FQNEAQ (reference sequence). This CDR3 contains 17 residues. Trimming took 1 base from V and 7 from J; bases not matched to a gene: 11. The CDR3 nucleotides read TGTGCCAGCAGCTTAGAAGGCGGGAGGGCCGAGAGGAACATTCAGTACTTC. Its protein is CASSLEGGRAERNIQYF.

The V gene is TRBV27, the J gene TRBJ1-2, with 7 bases aligning to TRBD1. The germline V gene encodes CDR1 MNHEY and CDR2 SMNVEV (reference sequence). The V segment lost 0 bases and the J segment 4 bases; nucleotides outside the gene matches: 8. The CDR3 is 16 amino acids. The CDR3 sequence is CASSLSLAGGPYGYTF. The DNA for the CDR3 is TGTGCCAGCAGTTTATCGTTGGCAGGGGGGCCCTATGGCTACACCTTC.

CDR3 loop: CASSPRPGNTGELFF. The CDR3 DNA follows: TGCGCCAGCAGCCCTCGTCCAGGGAACACCGGGGAGCTGTTTTTT. The genes are TRBV23-1 and TRBJ2-2; D gene unclear. TRBV23-1 falls under the ORF class, with uncertain function. The CDR3 runs 15 residues. V was cut by 6 bases and J by 1 base, with 12 bases left in between.

The chain couples TRBV15 to TRBJ2-7; TRBD2 matches 8 bases. This CDR3 has 15 amino acids. V lost 0 bases, J lost 2 bases, and 3 bases stayed unmatched. Germline lookup yields CDR1 LNHNV and CDR2 YYDKDF (reference sequence). CDR3 amino acids: CATSRDRGGAYEQYF. DNA of the CDR3: TGTGCCACCAGCAGAGATCGGGGGGGGGCCTACGAGCAGTACTTC.

This chain joins TRBV19 and TRBJ2-2; 8 bases align to TRBD2. The CDR3 consists of 21 residues. Germline V gene sequence: CDR1 LNHDA, CDR2 SQIVND (reference sequence). V lost 2 bases to trimming and J lost 5 bases; unmatched junction nucleotides: 22. As DNA, the CDR3 is TGTGCCAGTAGTATATCCCTTGGTGCGGGGGGTCCCCCCCGATATACCGGGGAGCTGTTTTTT. Its translation: CASSISLGAGGPPRYTGELFF. Together with reference TRBV19 and TRBJ2-2, the CDR3 gives the full variable domain: DGGITQSPKYLFRKEGQNVTLSCEQNLNHDAMYWYRQDPGQGLRLIYYSQIVNDFQKGDIAEGYSVSREKKESFPLTVTSAQKNPTAFYLCASSISLGAGGPPRYTGELFFGEGSRLTVL.

This clone was seen a few times. The V call is TRBV28, the J call TRBJ2-7, with 7 positions matching TRBD1. Germline CDR1 and CDR2: MDHEN and SYDVKM. Unmatched junction bases numbered 1, after V lost 4 bases and J lost 4 bases. The CDR3 covers 12 residues. CDR3 bases: TGTGCCAGCAGTTCCAGGGGGTACGAGCAGTACTTC. This sequence encodes CASSSRGYEQYF.

The chain links TRBV10-3 to TRBJ1-1, with D possibly matching TRBD1 (5 bases). The CDR3 sequence is 13 residues long. Germline CDR1 ENHRY, CDR2 SYGVKD. V was shortened by 10 bases and J by 4 bases, with 16 bases between the two germline ends. The CDR3 DNA sequence: TGTGCCACCCGAGTGGGGGGTTCCACTGAAGCTTTCTTT. Protein sequence: CATRVGGSTEAFF.

The chain combines TRBV5-1 with TRBJ2-3; 8 nucleotides align to TRBD2. After removal of 1 base from V and 2 bases from J, the junction contained 9 bases not matched to a gene. The germline V gene has CDR1 SGHRS and CDR2 YFSETQ. This CDR3 contains 17 residues. The CDR3 here is CASSLSRTGGPTDTQYF. In DNA form, the CDR3 reads TGCGCCAGCAGCTTGAGTCGTACGGGGGGGCCCACAGATACGCAGTATTTT.

The J gene is TRBJ1-1, the V gene TRBV9; D is unresolved. Trimming removed 4 bases at V and 5 bases at J, with 15 bases between. The CDR3 is made up of 14 amino acids. CDR1 is SGDLS, CDR2 YYNGEE, per germline. CDR3 sequence: CASSPRFGSTEAFF. DNA of the CDR3: TGTGCCAGCAGCCCCCGGTTCGGGTCTACTGAAGCTTTCTTT.

CDR3 sequence: CASSPELASNTGELFF. In DNA form, the CDR3 reads TGTGCCAGCAGCCCCGAACTAGCTTCGAACACCGGGGAGCTGTTTTTT. J is TRBJ2-2 and V is TRBV7-6, with a tentative D call TRBD2 (6 bases). Between the trimmed V and J ends, which lost 5 bases and 0 bases, there was a span of 13 bases. Germline V gene data show CDR1 as SGHVS and CDR2 as FNYEAQ. The CDR3 runs to 16 residues.

Only one count was recorded for this clone. V and J are TRBV30 and TRBJ1-5, with D possibly matching TRBD1 (6 bases). Looked up from germline, CDR1 is GTSNPN and CDR2 is SVGIG (reference sequence). The CDR3 extends over 14 amino acids. V was clipped by 1 base and J by 6 bases, with 13 bases between them. CDR3 DNA: TGTGCCTGGAGTGGTGAGGGGGAGAGTCAGCCCCAGCATTTT. Protein product: CAWSGEGESQPQHF. Filled out from reference TRBV30 and TRBJ1-5, the complete variable domain reads SQTIHQWPATLVQPVGSPLSLECTVEGTSNPNLYWYRQAAGRGLQLLFYSVGIGQISSEVPQNLSASRPQDRQFILSSKKLLLSDSGFYLCAWSGEGESQPQHFGDGTRLSIL.

This clone was counted a few times. The rearrangement joins TRBV4-1 to TRBJ2-5, with 8 positions matching TRBD1. CDR1 is MGHRA and CDR2 is YSYEKL in the germline V gene. The trim removed 0 bases at V and 5 bases at J, leaving 5 bases unmatched. The CDR3 has 15 amino acids. The CDR3: CASSQDPGQVETQYF. CDR3 in DNA: TGCGCCAGCAGCCAAGACCCGGGACAGGTGGAGACCCAGTACTTC.

The V call is TRBV27, the J call TRBJ2-1; 7 bases match TRBD2. V dropped 5 bases and J dropped 7; count of bases not matched to a gene: 2. The CDR3 length is 12 residues. In germline, CDR1 is MNHEY, CDR2 SMNVEV (reference sequence). CDR3 sequence reads: CASSMGGNEQFF. The CDR3 coding sequence is TGTGCCAGCAGTATGGGGGGGAATGAGCAGTTCTTC.

This chain links TRBV10-2 with TRBJ2-7, with 9 bases aligning to TRBD2. In germline, CDR1 is WSHSY, CDR2 SAAADI. The CDR3 length is 16 residues. Trimming removed 5 bases from V and 2 bases from J; junction bases left unmatched: 10. The DNA for the CDR3 is TGCGCCAGCAGTCCCTTGACTAGCGGTCCAACCTACGAGCAGTACTTC. Translated, it gives CASSPLTSGPTYEQYF.

The chain links TRBV27 to TRBJ2-3; 7 positions match TRBD2. Trimming cost V 6 bases and J 5 bases; bases outside gene matches: 14. Germline assignment: CDR1 MNHEY and CDR2 SMNVEV (reference sequence). This CDR3 is built from 16 residues. DNA for the CDR3: TGTGCCAGCAGCCGACTTGCCCGGACTAGGTTAGATACGCAGTATTTT. Protein: CASSRLARTRLDTQYF.

The V and J genes are TRBV9 and TRBJ2-7, with 7 bases lining up with TRBD1. The CDR3 has 14 residues. CDR1 is SGDLS and CDR2 is YYNGEE in the germline V gene. J lost 1 base, V lost 4 bases, and 5 bases had no gene match. In DNA form, the CDR3 reads TGTGCCAGCAGCTCTGGGACAGATTCCTACGAGCAGTACTTC. Amino acid sequence: CASSSGTDSYEQYF.

The genes are TRBV30 and TRBJ1-5; D may be TRBD1 (6 bases). CDR1 is GTSNPN, CDR2 SVGIG, per germline (reference sequence). The CDR3 runs to 13 residues. Trimming shortened V by 3 bases and J by 7 bases, and 13 bases separated the two germline ends. The chain's CDR3 is CAWSLTGRQPQHF. The CDR3 DNA follows: TGTGCCTGGAGCCTCACAGGGCGGCAGCCCCAGCATTTT. Together with reference TRBV30 and TRBJ1-5, the CDR3 gives the full variable domain: SQTIHQWPATLVQPVGSPLSLECTVEGTSNPNLYWYRQAAGRGLQLLFYSVGIGQISSEVPQNLSASRPQDRQFILSSKKLLLSDSGFYLCAWSLTGRQPQHFGDGTRLSIL.

This chain links TRBV6-1 with TRBJ1-5, with 8 bases lining up with TRBD1. The CDR3 length is 16 residues. Germline CDR1 and CDR2: MNHNS and SASEGT. V shed 3 bases and J 2 bases; nucleotides not matched to a gene: 6. The CDR3 region has the DNA TGTGCCAGCAGTGACGACAGGGGTCTCGGCAATCAGCCCCAGCATTTT. This sequence encodes CASSDDRGLGNQPQHF.

V usage is TRBV7-8 and J usage is TRBJ2-7, with D possibly being TRBD2 (5 bases). This CDR3 spans 14 amino acids. Per the germline V gene, CDR1 is SGHVS and CDR2 is FQNEAQ. Trimming stripped 2 bases from V and 2 bases from J, with 10 bases between. The DNA for the CDR3 is TGTGCCAGCAGCTTAAGAGGGCGGCCCTACGAGCAGTACTTC. It encodes CASSLRGRPYEQYF.

V usage is TRBV5-1 and J usage is TRBJ1-6; 8 bases line up with TRBD1. V gave up 3 bases and J gave up 5 bases; unmatched junction bases: 13. CDR3 length: 18 amino acids. Germline-derived CDR1 and CDR2 are SGHRS and YFSETQ. CDR3 sequence: CASSSDRVGYVDNSPLHF. CDR3 nucleotide sequence: TGCGCCAGCAGCTCGGACAGGGTCGGTTATGTCGATAATTCACCCCTCCACTTT.

The chain recombines TRBV6-4 with TRBJ2-3, with D possibly matching TRBD1 (5 bases). The CDR3 is made up of 15 amino acids. Germline V gene sequence: CDR1 MRHNA, CDR2 SNTAGT. V gave up 3 bases and J gave up 3 bases, with 13 bases separating them. The CDR3 DNA sequence: TGTGCCAGCAGTGAAAGGGGCAGAGCGACAGATACGCAGTATTTT. Residues: CASSERGRATDTQYF.

V gene TRBV28 combines with J gene TRBJ2-5, with 7 bases that match TRBD2. This CDR3 has 18 amino acids. The ends lost 2 bases at V and 1 base at J; junction bases unmatched: 13. Germline CDR1 is MDHEN and CDR2 is SYDVKM. The CDR3 DNA is TGTGCCAGCAGTTTAAGGAGCGGGGCTAGCGCGCCCCAAGAGACCCAGTACTTC. This sequence encodes CASSLRSGASAPQETQYF. Full variable domain (missing parts from reference TRBV28 and TRBJ2-5): DVKVTQSSRYLVKRTGEKVFLECVQDMDHENMFWYRQDPGLGLRLIYFSYDVKMKEKGDIPEGYSVSREKKERFSLILESASTNQTSMYLCASSLRSGASAPQETQYFGPGTRLLVL.

This chain connects TRBV18 to TRBJ2-7, with 10 bases fitting TRBD1. The junction had 5 bases not matched to a gene; V was cut back by 3 bases and J by 0 bases. CDR1 KGHSH and CDR2 LQKENI come from the germline V gene. CDR3 length equals 16 residues. CDR3 nucleotides: TGTGCCAGCTCACCCAGGGACAGGGGCCCCTCCTACGAGCAGTACTTC. It encodes CASSPRDRGPSYEQYF.